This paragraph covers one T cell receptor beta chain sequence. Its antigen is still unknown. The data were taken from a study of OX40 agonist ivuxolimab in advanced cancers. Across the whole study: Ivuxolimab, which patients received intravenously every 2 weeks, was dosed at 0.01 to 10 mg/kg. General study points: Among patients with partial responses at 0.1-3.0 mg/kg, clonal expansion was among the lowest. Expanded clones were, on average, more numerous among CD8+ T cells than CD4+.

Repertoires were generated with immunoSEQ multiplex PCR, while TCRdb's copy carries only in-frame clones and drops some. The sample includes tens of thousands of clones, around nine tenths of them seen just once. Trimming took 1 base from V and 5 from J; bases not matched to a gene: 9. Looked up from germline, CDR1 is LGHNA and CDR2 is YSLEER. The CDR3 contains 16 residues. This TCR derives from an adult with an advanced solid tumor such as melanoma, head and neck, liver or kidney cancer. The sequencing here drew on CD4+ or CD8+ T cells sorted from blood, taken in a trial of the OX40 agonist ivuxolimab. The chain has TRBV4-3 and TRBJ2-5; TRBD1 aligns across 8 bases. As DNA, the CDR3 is TGCGCCAGCAGCCAAGCGTCGGCAGGGGGCGTGGAGACCCAGTACTTC. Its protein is CASSQASAGGVETQYF.